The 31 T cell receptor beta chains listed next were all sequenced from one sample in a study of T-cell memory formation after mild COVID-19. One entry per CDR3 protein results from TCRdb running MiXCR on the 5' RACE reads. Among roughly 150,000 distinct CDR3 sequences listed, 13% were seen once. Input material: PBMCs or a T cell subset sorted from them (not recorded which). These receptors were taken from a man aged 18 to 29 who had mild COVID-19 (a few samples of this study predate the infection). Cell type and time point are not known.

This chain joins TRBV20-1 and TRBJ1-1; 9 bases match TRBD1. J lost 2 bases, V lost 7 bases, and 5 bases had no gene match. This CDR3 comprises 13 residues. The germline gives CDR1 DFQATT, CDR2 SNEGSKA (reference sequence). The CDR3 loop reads CSVSQGANTEAFF. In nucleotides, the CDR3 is TGCAGTGTTTCACAGGGGGCCAACACTGAAGCTTTCTTT.

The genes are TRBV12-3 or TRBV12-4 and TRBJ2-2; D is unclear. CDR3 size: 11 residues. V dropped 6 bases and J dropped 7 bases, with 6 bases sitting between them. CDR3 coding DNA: TGTGCCAGCAGGAGAATCGGGGAGCTGTTTTTT. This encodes CASRRIGELFF.

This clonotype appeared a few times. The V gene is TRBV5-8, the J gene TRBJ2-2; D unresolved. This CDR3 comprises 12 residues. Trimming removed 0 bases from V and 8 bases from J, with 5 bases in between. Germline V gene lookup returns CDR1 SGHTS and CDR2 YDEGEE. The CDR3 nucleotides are TGTGCCAGCAGCTTGGATGGTGGGGAGCTGTTTTTT. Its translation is CASSLDGGELFF.

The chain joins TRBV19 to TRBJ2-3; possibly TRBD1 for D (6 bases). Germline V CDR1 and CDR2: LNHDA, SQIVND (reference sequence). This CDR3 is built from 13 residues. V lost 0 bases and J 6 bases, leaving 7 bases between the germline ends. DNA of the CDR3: TGTGCCAGTAGTATAGACCAGGGGGATACGCAGTATTTT. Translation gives CASSIDQGDTQYF. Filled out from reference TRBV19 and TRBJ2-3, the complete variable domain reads DGGITQSPKYLFRKEGQNVTLSCEQNLNHDAMYWYRQDPGQGLRLIYYSQIVNDFQKGDIAEGYSVSREKKESFPLTVTSAQKNPTAFYLCASSIDQGDTQYFGPGTRLTVL.

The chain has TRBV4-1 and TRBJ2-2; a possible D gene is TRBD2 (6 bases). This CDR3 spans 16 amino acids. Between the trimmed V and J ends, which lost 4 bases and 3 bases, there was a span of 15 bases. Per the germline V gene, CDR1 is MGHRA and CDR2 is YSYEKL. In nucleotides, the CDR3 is TGCGCCAGCAGCCGCTTCTCTGGAGGGGACACCGGGGAGCTGTTTTTT. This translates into CASSRFSGGDTGELFF.

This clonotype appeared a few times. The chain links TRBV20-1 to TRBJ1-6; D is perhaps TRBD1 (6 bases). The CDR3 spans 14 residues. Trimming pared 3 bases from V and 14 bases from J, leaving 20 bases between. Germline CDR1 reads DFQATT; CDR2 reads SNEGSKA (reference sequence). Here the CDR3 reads CSASPGRGHSALHF. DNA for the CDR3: TGCAGTGCTAGTCCCGGGAGGGGACATTCGGCCCTCCACTTT.

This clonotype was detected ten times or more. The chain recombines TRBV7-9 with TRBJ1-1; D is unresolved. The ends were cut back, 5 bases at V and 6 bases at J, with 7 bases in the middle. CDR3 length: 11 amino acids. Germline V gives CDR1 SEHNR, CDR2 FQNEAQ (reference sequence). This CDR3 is CASSPWAEAFF. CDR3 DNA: TGTGCCAGCAGCCCCTGGGCTGAAGCTTTCTTT.

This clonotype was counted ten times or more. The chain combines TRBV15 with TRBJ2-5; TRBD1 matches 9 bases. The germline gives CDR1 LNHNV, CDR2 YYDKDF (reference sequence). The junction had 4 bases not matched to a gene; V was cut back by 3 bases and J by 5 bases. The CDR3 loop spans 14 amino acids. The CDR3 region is CATSSTGGWETQYF. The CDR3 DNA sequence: TGTGCCACCAGCAGTACAGGGGGCTGGGAGACCCAGTACTTC.

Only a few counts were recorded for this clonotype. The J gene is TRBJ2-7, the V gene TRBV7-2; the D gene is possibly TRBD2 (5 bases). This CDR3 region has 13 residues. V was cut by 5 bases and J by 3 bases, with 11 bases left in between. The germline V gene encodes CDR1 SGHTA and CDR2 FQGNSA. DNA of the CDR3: TGTGCCAGCAGCGTAGTTCGGGACTACGAGCAGTACTTC. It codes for CASSVVRDYEQYF.

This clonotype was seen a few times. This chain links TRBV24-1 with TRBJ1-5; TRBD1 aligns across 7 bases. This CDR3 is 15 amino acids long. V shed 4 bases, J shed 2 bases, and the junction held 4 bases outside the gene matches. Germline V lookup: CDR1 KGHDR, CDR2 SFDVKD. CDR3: CATSDPGQGNQPQHF. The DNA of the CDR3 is TGTGCCACCAGTGACCCCGGACAGGGCAATCAGCCCCAGCATTTT.

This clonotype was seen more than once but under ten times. The CDR3 DNA is TGCAGTGCCGGCCGGGACGCTGGTATTAGTGAGCAGTTCTTC. It yields the protein CSAGRDAGISEQFF. V is TRBV20-1 and J is TRBJ2-1; D tentatively fits TRBD1 or TRBD2 (5 bases each). The CDR3 runs to 14 residues. CDR1 is DFQATT, CDR2 SNEGSKA, per germline (reference sequence). Deletions cut 6 bases from V and 9 bases from J, with 21 bases between.

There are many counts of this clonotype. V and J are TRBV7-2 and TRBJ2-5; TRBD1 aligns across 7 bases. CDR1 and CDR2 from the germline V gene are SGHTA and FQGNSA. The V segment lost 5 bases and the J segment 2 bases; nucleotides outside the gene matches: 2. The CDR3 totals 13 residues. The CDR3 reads CASSRDRQETQYF. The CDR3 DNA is TGTGCCAGCAGCCGGGACAGACAAGAGACCCAGTACTTC.

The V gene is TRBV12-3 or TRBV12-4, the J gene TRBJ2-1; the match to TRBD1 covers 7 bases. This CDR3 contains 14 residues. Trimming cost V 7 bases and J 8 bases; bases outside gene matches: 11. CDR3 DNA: TGTGCCAGCATTAGGGGGCGCGGGTCGGATGAGCAGTTCTTC. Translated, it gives CASIRGRGSDEQFF.

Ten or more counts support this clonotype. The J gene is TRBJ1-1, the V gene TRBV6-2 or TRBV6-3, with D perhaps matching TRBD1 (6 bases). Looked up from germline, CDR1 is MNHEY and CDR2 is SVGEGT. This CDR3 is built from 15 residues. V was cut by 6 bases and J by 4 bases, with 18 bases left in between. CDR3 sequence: CASSFSGGRSTEAFF. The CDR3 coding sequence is TGTGCCAGCAGCTTCAGCGGGGGGCGTAGCACTGAAGCTTTCTTT.

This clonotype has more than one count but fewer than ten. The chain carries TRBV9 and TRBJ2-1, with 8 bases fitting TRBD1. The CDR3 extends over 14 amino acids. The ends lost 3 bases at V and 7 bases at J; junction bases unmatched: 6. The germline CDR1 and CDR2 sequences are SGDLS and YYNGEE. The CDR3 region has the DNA TGTGCCAGCAGCGATAGGGACAGGACAAATGAGCAGTTCTTC. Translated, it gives CASSDRDRTNEQFF.

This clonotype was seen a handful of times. The chain's CDR3 is CASTRDLRGETQYF. CDR3 coding DNA: TGTGCCAGCACCCGGGACCTGAGGGGAGAGACCCAGTACTTC. V gene TRBV12-3 or TRBV12-4 combines with J gene TRBJ2-5; either TRBD1 or TRBD2 may fit D (5 bases each). Trimming took off 7 bases at V and 4 bases at J, with 16 bases between the two ends. The CDR3 is 14 amino acids.

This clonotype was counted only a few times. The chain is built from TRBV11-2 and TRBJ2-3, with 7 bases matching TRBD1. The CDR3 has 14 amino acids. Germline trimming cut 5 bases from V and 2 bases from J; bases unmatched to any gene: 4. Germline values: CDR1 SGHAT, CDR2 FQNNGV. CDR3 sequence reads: CASSGDRDTDTQYF. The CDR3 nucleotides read TGTGCCAGCAGCGGGGACAGAGACACAGATACGCAGTATTTT.

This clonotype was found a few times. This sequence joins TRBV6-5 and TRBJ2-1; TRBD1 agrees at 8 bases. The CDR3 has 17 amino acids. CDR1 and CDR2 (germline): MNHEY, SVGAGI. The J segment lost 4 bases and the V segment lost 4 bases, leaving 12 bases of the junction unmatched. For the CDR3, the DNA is TGTGCCAGCAGTTTCTTCTACAGGGGGGCCTCGTACAATGAGCAGTTCTTC. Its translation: CASSFFYRGASYNEQFF.

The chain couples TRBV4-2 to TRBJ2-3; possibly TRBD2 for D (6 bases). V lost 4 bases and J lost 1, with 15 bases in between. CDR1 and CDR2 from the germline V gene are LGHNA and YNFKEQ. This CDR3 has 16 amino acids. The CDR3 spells CASSRSTSGGTDTQYF. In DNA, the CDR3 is TGTGCCAGCAGCCGTTCCACCTCGGGGGGCACAGATACGCAGTATTTT.

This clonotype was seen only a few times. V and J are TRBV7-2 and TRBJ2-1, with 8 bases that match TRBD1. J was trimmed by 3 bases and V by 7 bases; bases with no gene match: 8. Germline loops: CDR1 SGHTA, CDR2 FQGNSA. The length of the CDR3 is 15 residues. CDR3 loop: CASIADRAGYNEQFF. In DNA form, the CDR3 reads TGTGCCAGCATCGCGGACAGGGCAGGCTACAATGAGCAGTTCTTC. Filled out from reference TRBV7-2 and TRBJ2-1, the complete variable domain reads GAGVSQSPSNKVTEKGKDVELRCDPISGHTALYWYRQSLGQGLEFLIYFQGNSAPDKSGLPSDRFSAERTGGSVSTLTIQRTQQEDSAVYLCASIADRAGYNEQFFGPGTRLTVL.

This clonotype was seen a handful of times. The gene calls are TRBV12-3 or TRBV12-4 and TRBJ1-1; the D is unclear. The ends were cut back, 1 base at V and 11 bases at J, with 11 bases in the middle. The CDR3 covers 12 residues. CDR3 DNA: TGTGCCAGCAGTTTAGGGGCGAACGGGGCTTTCTTT. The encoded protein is CASSLGANGAFF.

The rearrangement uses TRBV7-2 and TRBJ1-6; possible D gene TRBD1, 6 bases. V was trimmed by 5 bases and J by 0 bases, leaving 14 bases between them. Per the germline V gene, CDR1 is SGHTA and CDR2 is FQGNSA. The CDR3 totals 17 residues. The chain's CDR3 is CASSLQGGGSYNSPLHF. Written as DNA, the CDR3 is TGTGCCAGCAGCCTCCAAGGGGGGGGCTCCTATAATTCACCCCTCCACTTT.

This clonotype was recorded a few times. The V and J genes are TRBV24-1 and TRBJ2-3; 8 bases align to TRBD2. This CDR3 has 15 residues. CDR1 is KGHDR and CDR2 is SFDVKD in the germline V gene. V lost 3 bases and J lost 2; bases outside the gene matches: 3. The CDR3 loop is CATSDPGGTTDTQYF. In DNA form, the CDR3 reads TGTGCCACCAGTGATCCGGGGGGGACCACAGATACGCAGTATTTT.

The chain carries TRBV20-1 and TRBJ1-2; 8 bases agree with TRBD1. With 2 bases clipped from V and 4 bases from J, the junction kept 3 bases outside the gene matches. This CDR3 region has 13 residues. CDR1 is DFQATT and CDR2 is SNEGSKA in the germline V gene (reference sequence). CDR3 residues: CSARSGGGYGYTF. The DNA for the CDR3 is TGCAGTGCTAGATCAGGGGGCGGCTATGGCTACACCTTC.

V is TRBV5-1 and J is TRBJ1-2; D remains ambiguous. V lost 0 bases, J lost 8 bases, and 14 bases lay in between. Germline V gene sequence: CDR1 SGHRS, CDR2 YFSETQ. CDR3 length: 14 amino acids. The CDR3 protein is CASSLAYGSGGYTF. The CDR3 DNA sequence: TGCGCCAGCAGCTTGGCGTATGGGTCCGGCGGCTACACCTTC.

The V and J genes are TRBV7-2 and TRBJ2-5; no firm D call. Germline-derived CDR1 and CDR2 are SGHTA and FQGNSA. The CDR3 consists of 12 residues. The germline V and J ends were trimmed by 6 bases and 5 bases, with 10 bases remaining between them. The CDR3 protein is CASRTNAETQYF. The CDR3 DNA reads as TGTGCCAGCAGAACAAACGCGGAGACCCAGTACTTC.

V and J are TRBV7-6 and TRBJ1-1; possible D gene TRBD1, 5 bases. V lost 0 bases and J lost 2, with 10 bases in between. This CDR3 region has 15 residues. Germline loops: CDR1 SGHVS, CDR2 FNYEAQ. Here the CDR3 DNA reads TGTGCCAGCAGCTTAGCGGGGACGGCCAACACTGAAGCTTTCTTT. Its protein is CASSLAGTANTEAFF.

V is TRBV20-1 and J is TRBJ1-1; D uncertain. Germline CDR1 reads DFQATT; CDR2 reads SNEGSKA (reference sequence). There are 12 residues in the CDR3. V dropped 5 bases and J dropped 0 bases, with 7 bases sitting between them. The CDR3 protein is CSAGPMNTEAFF. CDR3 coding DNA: TGCAGTGCTGGGCCCATGAACACTGAAGCTTTCTTT.

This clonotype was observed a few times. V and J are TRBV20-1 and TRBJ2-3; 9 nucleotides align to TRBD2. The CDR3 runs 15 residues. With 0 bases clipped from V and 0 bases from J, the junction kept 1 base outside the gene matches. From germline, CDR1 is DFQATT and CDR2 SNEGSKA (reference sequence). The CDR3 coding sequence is TGCAGTGCTAGAGATACTAGCGGGAGCACAGATACGCAGTATTTT. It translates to CSARDTSGSTDTQYF.

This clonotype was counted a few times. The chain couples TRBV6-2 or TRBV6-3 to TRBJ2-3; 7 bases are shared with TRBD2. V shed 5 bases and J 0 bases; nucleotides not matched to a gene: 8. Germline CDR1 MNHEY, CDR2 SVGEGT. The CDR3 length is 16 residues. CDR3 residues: CASSRILATSTDTQYF. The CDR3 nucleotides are TGTGCCAGCAGTCGAATACTAGCGACTAGCACAGATACGCAGTATTTT.

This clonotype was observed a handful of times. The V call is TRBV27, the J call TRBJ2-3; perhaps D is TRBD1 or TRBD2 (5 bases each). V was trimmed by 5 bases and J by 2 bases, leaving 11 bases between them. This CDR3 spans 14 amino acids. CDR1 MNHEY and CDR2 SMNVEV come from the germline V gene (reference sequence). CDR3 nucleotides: TGTGCCAGCAGTCTCAGGGACCCCACAGATACGCAGTATTTT. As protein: CASSLRDPTDTQYF.